These T cell receptor beta chains were read from a single sample in a study of blood T cell repertoires in COVID-19. Method: immunoSEQ multiplex PCR; TCRdb's copy keeps in-frame clones and lacks some. The sample has 350,000 or so clones, 85% to 90% seen once. Sequencing input: PBMCs or T cells enriched from blood (not recorded which). These receptors originate from a woman aged 25 to 39 who had been exposed to COVID-19. Each CDR3 is given with its conserved first and last residue. Each record gives: D gene, V gene, clone size, CDR3 length, J gene, CDR3 DNA, CDR3 protein. A D gene is named only where the DNA matches it firmly. Where a row states a size, it is once, few, many or the class of an expanded clone; other rows omit it.

.	TRBV10-1	once	13	TRBJ2-5	TGCGCCAGCAGGGACGGGACAAGCGGGACCCAGTACTTC	CASRDGTSGTQYF
.	TRBV10-3	.	15	TRBJ1-5	TGTGCCATCAGTGAGTCTGAAGCAATTTATCAGCCCCAGCATTTT	CAISESEAIYQPQHF
TRBD1	TRBV5-1	.	14	TRBJ2-5	TGCGCCAGCAGAGGGACAGGGGGCATGGAGACCCAGTACTTC	CASRGTGGMETQYF
.	TRBV19	few	13	TRBJ2-3	TGTGCCAGTAGTATAACAGGCACAGATACGCAGTATTTT	CASSITGTDTQYF
TRBD1	TRBV5-1	.	14	TRBJ1-6	TGCGCCAGCAGCCACAGGGGCGATAATTCACCCCTCCACTTT	CASSHRGDNSPLHF
TRBD1	TRBV27	.	14	TRBJ1-1	TGTGCCAGCAGCCCCGGGACAGTGAACACTGAAGCTTTCTTT	CASSPGTVNTEAFF
TRBD1	TRBV5-1	.	22	TRBJ1-5	TGCGCCAGCAGCCCCCCCTCCCGCCTTCAGACAGGGACGCTGAATGTTGATCAGCCCCAGCATTTT	CASSPPSRLQTGTLNVDQPQHF
.	TRBV6-5	.	15	TRBJ2-7	TGTGCCAGCAGCCGGGGTGCCGGGATTTCCTACGAGCAGTACTTC	CASSRGAGISYEQYF
.	TRBV7-8	.	13	TRBJ1-2	TGTGCCAGCAGTTTCGGACAGTTTCGCGGCTACACCTTC	CASSFGQFRGYTF
.	TRBV19	.	15	TRBJ2-2	TGTGCCAGTAGTATAGATTGGGGGGGCGCCGGGGAGCTGTTTTTT	CASSIDWGGAGELFF
TRBD2	TRBV15	.	18	TRBJ2-1	TGTGCCACCAGCACCACGAAGCCGACTAGCGGGTCCTACAATGAGCAGTTCTTC	CATSTTKPTSGSYNEQFF
TRBD2	TRBV3-1/TRBV3-2	.	16	TRBJ2-7	TGTGCCAGCAGCCAAGATGGGGGACTAGCGACCTCCGAGCAGTACTTC	CASSQDGGLATSEQYF
TRBD2	TRBV20-1	.	11	TRBJ2-7	TGCAAATGGCTAGCGGACTACGAGCAGTACTTC	CKWLADYEQYF
TRBD1	TRBV19	once	14	TRBJ2-1	TGTGCCAGTACGGGGGACAGGGGATACAATGAGCAGTTCTTC	CASTGDRGYNEQFF
TRBD2	TRBV11-2	.	15	TRBJ2-7	TGTGCCAGCAGCTTGGGACTAGCGGCCGCCTACGAGCAGTACTTC	CASSLGLAAAYEQYF
.	TRBV6-6	.	12	TRBJ2-5	TGTGCCAGCGGCCGGGGGCAAGAGACCCAGTACTTC	CASGRGQETQYF
.	TRBV4-2	.	15	TRBJ2-7	TGTGCCAGCAGCCAAGAGGGGGGGCCCCTAGGAGAGCAGTACTTC	CASSQEGGPLGEQYF
TRBD1	TRBV7-8	.	15	TRBJ2-5	TGTGCCAGCAGGCATCATAGGGACAGTCAAGAGACCCAGTACTTC	CASRHHRDSQETQYF
TRBD1	TRBV19	.	15	TRBJ2-7	TGTGCCAGTAGCCAACCCACAGGGGGGTTCTACGAGCAGTACTTC	CASSQPTGGFYEQYF
.	TRBV5-1	.	12	TRBJ2-7	TGCGCCAGCAGCTTGCCCCACTACGAGCAGTACTTC	CASSLPHYEQYF
.	TRBV2	.	11	TRBJ1-1	TGTGCCCTACGGAGGGAGACTGAAGCTTTCTTT	CALRRETEAFF
.	TRBV3-1/TRBV3-2	.	12	TRBJ1-1	TGTGCCAGCAGCCAGGGGACACTTGAAGCTTTCTTT	CASSQGTLEAFF
TRBD2	TRBV29-1	once	17	TRBJ2-2	TGCAGCGTTGAAGATCGGCTAGCGGGAGGGAACACCGGGGAGCTGTTTTTT	CSVEDRLAGGNTGELFF
.	TRBV27	.	12	TRBJ2-7	TGTGCCAGCAGTTTCGGGACTCGCGAGCAGTACTTC	CASSFGTREQYF
TRBD1	TRBV28	.	14	TRBJ2-5	TGTGCCAGCAAATTGACAGGGGGTAAGGAGACCCAGTACTTC	CASKLTGGKETQYF
TRBD2	TRBV29-1	.	14	TRBJ2-7	TGCAGCGTGAAAGGAGTAGCGGGAGCGGACGAGCAGTACTTC	CSVKGVAGADEQYF
TRBD2	TRBV15	.	18	TRBJ2-7	TGTGCCACCAGCAGAGATCAACCATCTAGCGGAATCTCCTACGAGCAGTACTTC	CATSRDQPSSGISYEQYF
TRBD2	TRBV24-1	.	18	TRBJ2-3	TGTGCCACCAGTGATTTGCAGAGGGGACTAGCGGTCCCAGATACGCAGTATTTT	CATSDLQRGLAVPDTQYF
.	TRBV7-3	once	15	TRBJ2-2	TGTGCCAGCAGCCCCCAGGGGAGGGAAACCGGGGAGCTGTTTTTT	CASSPQGRETGELFF
.	TRBV19	.	14	TRBJ1-1	TGTGCCAGTAGTAGGGCCCTCGTGAACACTGAAGCTTTCTTT	CASSRALVNTEAFF
TRBD1	TRBV7-9	.	14	TRBJ2-5	TGTGCCAGCAGCTCGACAGGGGGCGTAGAGACCCAGTACTTC	CASSSTGGVETQYF
TRBD1	TRBV19	.	17	TRBJ2-3	TGTGCCAGTAGTATATCCGGCGGGACAGGGTTCGCAGATACGCAGTATTTT	CASSISGGTGFADTQYF
.	TRBV9	.	14	TRBJ1-2	TGTGCCAGCAGCGCGGGACACCAAAACTATGGCTACACCTTC	CASSAGHQNYGYTF
.	TRBV10-3	.	14	TRBJ1-1	TGTGCCATCAGCGAATTGGACACCAACACTGAAGCTTTCTTT	CAISELDTNTEAFF
.	TRBV12-3/TRBV12-4	once	13	TRBJ2-5	TGTGCCAGCAGTTTGACACACCAAGAGACCCAGTACTTC	CASSLTHQETQYF
.	TRBV10-3	.	14	TRBJ1-2	TGTGCCATCACGCGGGGGCGCGATAACTATGGCTACACCTTC	CAITRGRDNYGYTF
TRBD1	TRBV9	.	15	TRBJ2-3	TGTGCCAGCAGCGAGACAGGGCTTAGCACAGATACGCAGTATTTT	CASSETGLSTDTQYF
.	TRBV29-1	.	13	TRBJ1-6	TGCAGCGTCGGATCGGAGTCCAATTCACCCCTCCACTTT	CSVGSESNSPLHF
TRBD1	TRBV7-2	.	13	TRBJ1-5	TGTGCCAGCAGACCGGACAGGGGTCAGCCCCAGCATTTT	CASRPDRGQPQHF
TRBD1	TRBV4-2	few	17	TRBJ1-2	TGTGCCAGCAGTCCCGCGAGTGGGACAGGGGGCGTAGAAGGCTACACCTTC	CASSPASGTGGVEGYTF
.	TRBV12-3/TRBV12-4	.	11	TRBJ2-7	TGTGCCAGCAGTTTAATCATCGAGCAGTACTTC	CASSLIIEQYF
.	TRBV19	.	11	TRBJ1-2	TGTGCCAGTGCAGAGGATTATGGCTACACCTTC	CASAEDYGYTF
TRBD2	TRBV19	.	16	TRBJ2-7	TGTGCCAGTAGTACCTCCGGGACTAGCCCGAGGATGGAGCAGTACTTC	CASSTSGTSPRMEQYF
.	TRBV28	.	14	TRBJ2-3	TGTGCCAGCAGTTTGCTACAGGGTGCAGATACGCAGTATTTT	CASSLLQGADTQYF
.	TRBV11-3	.	14	TRBJ2-7	TGTGCCAGCAGCCTCCGCGGGACAGAGTACGAGCAGTACTTC	CASSLRGTEYEQYF
TRBD1	TRBV27	.	13	TRBJ1-6	TGTGCCAGCAGTCGAGGGGGCGAGTCACCCCTCCACTTT	CASSRGGESPLHF
.	TRBV19	.	17	TRBJ1-4	TGTGCCAGTAGTTCCCTCCGGGTGGGAGGGGTACGCGAAAAACTGTTTTTT	CASSSLRVGGVREKLFF
TRBD1	TRBV7-2	.	15	TRBJ1-2	TGTGCCAGCAGGGGGGGACAGGGCGGTTTATATGGCTACACCTTC	CASRGGQGGLYGYTF
TRBD1	TRBV7-9	once	13	TRBJ2-7	TGTGCCAGCAGCTTAACAGGGGCCTACGAGCAGTACTTC	CASSLTGAYEQYF
.	TRBV5-5	.	13	TRBJ2-4	TGTGCCAGCAGCTTGTGGTCCCACAGTGGAGGGGACTTC	CASSLWSHSGGDF
TRBD2	TRBV29-1	.	14	TRBJ2-7	TGCAGCGTTGGAACTAGCGGAAAAACCTACGAGCAGTACTTC	CSVGTSGKTYEQYF
.	TRBV24-1	.	12	TRBJ2-7	TGTGCCACCGCAGACAAGTTCTACGAGCAGTACTTC	CATADKFYEQYF
TRBD2	TRBV30	once	13	TRBJ2-1	TGTGCCTGGAGCGGACTAGCGGACAATGAGCAGTTCTTC	CAWSGLADNEQFF